The 23 T cell receptor beta chains below come from one sample, sequenced in a study of blood T cell repertoires in COVID-19. Only in-frame clones appear in the TCRdb table, and some are missing; sequencing was by immunoSEQ multiplex PCR. The table includes 150,000 to 200,000 clones, more than 75% detected once. Input material: PBMCs or T cells enriched from blood (not recorded which). Source of these receptors: a man aged 55 to 70 who had been exposed to COVID-19.

This rearrangement joins TRBV19 to TRBJ1-2; D unclear. Trimming removed 1 base from V and 4 bases from J, with 13 bases in between. Germline CDR1 reads LNHDA; CDR2 reads SQIVND (reference sequence). The CDR3 runs to 15 residues. The CDR3 DNA follows: TGTGCCAGTAGTATAGTTGGCCGGGGAGTCTATGGCTACACCTTC. It specifies CASSIVGRGVYGYTF.

The chain links TRBV10-1 to TRBJ1-5; D might be TRBD1 (6 bases). V was shortened by 8 bases and J by 2 bases, with 19 bases between the two germline ends. Germline CDR1 WNHNN, CDR2 SYGVQD (reference sequence). This CDR3 is built from 16 residues. The CDR3: CASPQTGGKGNQPQHF. CDR3 coding DNA: TGCGCCAGCCCGCAGACGGGGGGCAAGGGCAATCAGCCCCAGCATTTT.

The rearrangement uses TRBV11-3 and TRBJ2-1; 10 positions agree with TRBD2. Germline trimming cut 3 bases from V and 0 bases from J; bases unmatched to any gene: 2. CDR3 length: 16 residues. CDR1 SGHNT and CDR2 YENEEA come from the germline V gene. DNA for the CDR3: TGTGCCAGCAGCTTCCCTAGCGGGGGCTCCTACAATGAGCAGTTCTTC. Translating gives CASSFPSGGSYNEQFF. The full variable domain, with the rest looked up from reference TRBV11-3 and TRBJ2-1, is EAGVVQSPRYKIIEKKQPVAFWCNPISGHNTLYWYLQNLGQGPELLIRYENEEAVDDSQLPKDRFSAERLKGVDSTLKIQPAELGDSAVYLCASSFPSGGSYNEQFFGPGTRLTVL.

The CDR3 region is CASSPSQGGVDEQYF. The CDR3 nucleotides read TGTGCCAGCAGTCCGTCCCAGGGAGGAGTTGACGAGCAGTACTTC. The rearrangement joins TRBV27 to TRBJ2-7, with TRBD2 as a possible D gene (6 bases). This CDR3 has 15 amino acids. Trimming cost V 5 bases and J 5 bases, with 19 bases left between them. Per the germline V gene, CDR1 is MNHEY and CDR2 is SMNVEV (reference sequence).

V is TRBV4-1 and J is TRBJ2-2, with 8 positions matching TRBD1. V lost 0 bases to trimming and J lost 4 bases; unmatched junction nucleotides: 16. Germline values: CDR1 MGHRA, CDR2 YSYEKL. CDR3 length equals 20 residues. The CDR3: CASSQEDRARVVAGTGELFF. The CDR3 DNA reads as TGCGCCAGCAGCCAAGAGGACAGGGCCCGGGTGGTAGCCGGCACCGGGGAGCTGTTTTTT.

This chain uses TRBV30 with TRBJ1-1; 7 nucleotides align to TRBD1. Germline CDR1 and CDR2: GTSNPN and SVGIG (reference sequence). The CDR3 spans 13 residues. Germline trimming cut 5 bases from V and 2 bases from J; bases unmatched to any gene: 5. Written as DNA, the CDR3 is TGTGCCTGGGACAGGGCGCATAACACTGAAGCTTTCTTT. It codes for CAWDRAHNTEAFF.

V usage is TRBV6-5 and J usage is TRBJ1-1, with D possibly being TRBD1 (6 bases). Germline V lookup: CDR1 MNHEY, CDR2 SVGAGI. Trimming took off 6 bases at V and 2 bases at J, with 16 bases between the two ends. The CDR3 consists of 15 residues. CDR3 protein: CASSTRGGVNTEAFF. The DNA of the CDR3 is TGTGCCAGCAGCACCAGGGGAGGGGTTAACACTGAAGCTTTCTTT.

The chain is built from TRBV18 and TRBJ1-1, with D unclear. Trimming took 3 bases from V and 8 from J, leaving 10 bases between them. This CDR3 is built from 12 residues. Germline CDR1 reads KGHSH; CDR2 reads LQKENI. CDR3 nucleotide sequence: TGTGCCAGCTCACCGCGGGTTTCGGAAGCTTTCTTT. Its protein is CASSPRVSEAFF.

This clone was counted a single time. This rearrangement joins TRBV7-3 to TRBJ1-1; D is uncertain. V was cut by 3 bases and J by 5 bases, with 13 bases left in between. This CDR3 comprises 14 residues. CDR1 is SGHTA and CDR2 is FQGTGA in the germline V gene. The CDR3 is CASSFSGGRTEAFF. The CDR3 nucleotides are TGTGCCAGCAGCTTCTCGGGTGGGAGAACTGAAGCTTTCTTT. The full variable domain, with the rest looked up from reference TRBV7-3 and TRBJ1-1, is GAGVSQTPSNKVTEKGKYVELRCDPISGHTALYWYRQSLGQGPEFLIYFQGTGAADDSGLPNDRFFAVRPEGSVSTLKIQRTERGDSAVYLCASSFSGGRTEAFFGQGTRLTVV.

This clone has only one observation. This sequence joins TRBV5-1 and TRBJ1-4; 7 nucleotides match TRBD1. V was pared by 4 bases and J by 5 bases, with 11 bases of the junction left unmatched. The CDR3 is 16 amino acids. Germline CDR1 SGHRS, CDR2 YFSETQ. The CDR3 spells CASSLAGTAPNEKLFF. Here the CDR3 DNA reads TGCGCCAGCAGCCTTGCCGGGACAGCTCCAAATGAAAAACTGTTTTTT.

This clone was detected a few times. The genes are TRBV10-3 and TRBJ2-5; the match to TRBD2 covers 11 bases. The CDR3 has 17 residues. Germline V gene data show CDR1 as ENHRY and CDR2 as SYGVKD. The J segment lost 6 bases and the V segment lost 2 bases, leaving 11 bases of the junction unmatched. The chain's CDR3 is CAISEDTSGRRGKTQYF. CDR3 in DNA: TGTGCCATCAGTGAGGATACTAGCGGGAGAAGGGGCAAGACCCAGTACTTC.

The chain joins TRBV6-5 to TRBJ1-2; no reliable D call. V was clipped by 4 bases and J by 4 bases, with 16 bases between them. Germline V gene lookup returns CDR1 MNHEY and CDR2 SVGAGI. CDR3 length: 15 amino acids. CDR3 region: CASSSEAGTPYGYTF. CDR3 coding DNA: TGTGCCAGCAGTTCAGAGGCCGGCACCCCCTATGGCTACACCTTC.

The chain joins TRBV6-5 to TRBJ1-1; possibly TRBD1 for D (6 bases). Germline values: CDR1 MNHEY, CDR2 SVGAGI. Deletions cut 5 bases from V and 3 bases from J, with 16 bases between. The CDR3 has 15 amino acids. CDR3 residues: CASSPWGGLDTEAFF. CDR3 nucleotide sequence: TGTGCCAGCAGTCCCTGGGGGGGGCTGGACACTGAAGCTTTCTTT.

This sequence joins TRBV5-4 and TRBJ2-5; 7 bases are a match to TRBD2. This CDR3 is built from 13 residues. Per germline, CDR1 SGHNT and CDR2 YYREEE (reference sequence). J was trimmed by 9 bases and V by 4 bases; bases with no gene match: 9. Here the CDR3 DNA reads TGTGCCAGCAGCATTAGCGGGTCCGGGGCCCAGTACTTC. Translation: CASSISGSGAQYF.

A word on this clone: This specimen includes other DNA sequences encoding the same CDR3. V and J are TRBV7-9 and TRBJ1-2; D call uncertain. The germline gives CDR1 SEHNR, CDR2 FQNEAQ (reference sequence). The ends were cut back, 3 bases at V and 1 base at J, with 6 bases in the middle. The CDR3 is 13 amino acids. The CDR3 protein is CASSFAGNYGYTF. As DNA, the CDR3 is TGTGCCAGCAGCTTTGCCGGTAACTATGGCTACACCTTC.

The chain has TRBV7-8 and TRBJ2-5; D gene unclear. The CDR3 length is 13 residues. Germline values: CDR1 SGHVS, CDR2 FQNEAQ. Trimming removed 3 bases from V and 5 bases from J, with 10 bases in between. The CDR3 loop reads CASSFLYGETQYF. The CDR3 coding sequence is TGTGCCAGCAGCTTCCTGTACGGGGAGACCCAGTACTTC.

J is TRBJ2-1 and V is TRBV3-1 (or the pseudogene TRBV3-2); D may be TRBD2 (5 bases). Trimming stripped 6 bases from V and 0 bases from J, with 9 bases between. The CDR3 length is 14 residues. Per the germline V gene, CDR1 is LGHDT and CDR2 is YNNKEL (reference sequence). DNA of the CDR3: TGTGCCAGCAGACAAAGCGGCTCCTACAATGAGCAGTTCTTC. Translated: CASRQSGSYNEQFF.

There are a few counts of this clone. The chain links TRBV14 to TRBJ1-5; 8 bases match TRBD1. The CDR3 consists of 16 residues. J lost 0 bases, V lost 4 bases, and 5 bases had no gene match. Germline CDR1 reads SGHDN; CDR2 reads FVKESK. As DNA, the CDR3 is TGTGCCAGCAGCCCAGGGGGCCCCCATAGCAATCAGCCCCAGCATTTT. It yields the protein CASSPGGPHSNQPQHF. Full variable domain (missing parts from reference TRBV14 and TRBJ1-5): EAGVTQFPSHSVIEKGQTVTLRCDPISGHDNLYWYRRVMGKEIKFLLHFVKESKQDESGMPNNRFLAERTGGTYSTLKVQPAELEDSGVYFCASSPGGPHSNQPQHFGDGTRLSIL.

The chain has TRBV29-1 and TRBJ2-6; TRBD1 might be the D (6 bases). The CDR3 has 16 residues. Per the germline V gene, CDR1 is SQVTM and CDR2 is ANQGSEA. CDR3 region: CSALLTGTTGANVLTF. The CDR3 nucleotides read TGCAGTGCCCTCTTGACCGGGACAACCGGGGCCAACGTCCTGACTTTC. The variable domain in full, with the rest retrieved from reference TRBV29-1 and TRBJ2-6, is SAVISQKPSRDICQRGTSLTIQCQVDSQVTMMFWYRQQPGQSLTLIATANQGSEATYESGFVIDKFPISRPNLTFSTLTVSNMSPEDSSIYLCSALLTGTTGANVLTFGAGSRLTVL.

This clone was observed once. The V call is TRBV25-1, the J call TRBJ2-5; D is undetermined. The CDR3 is 13 amino acids. Germline assignment: CDR1 MGHDK and CDR2 SYGVNS. V was clipped by 2 bases and J by 1 base, with 5 bases between them. The CDR3 nucleotides are TGTGCCAGCAGTGAAGGCGGCCAAGAGACCCAGTACTTC. Translated, it gives CASSEGGQETQYF.

The sample holds a few counts of this clone. The rearrangement joins TRBV29-1 to TRBJ1-1, with 9 positions matching TRBD1. The CDR3 is made up of 15 amino acids. With 6 bases clipped from V and 0 bases from J, the junction kept 8 bases outside the gene matches. CDR1 SQVTM and CDR2 ANQGSEA come from the germline V gene. CDR3 DNA: TGCAGCGTGTCCGGGACAGGGAGGTTGAACACTGAAGCTTTCTTT. Encoded protein: CSVSGTGRLNTEAFF. Using reference TRBV29-1 and TRBJ1-1 for the parts outside the CDR3, the full variable domain is SAVISQKPSRDICQRGTSLTIQCQVDSQVTMMFWYRQQPGQSLTLIATANQGSEATYESGFVIDKFPISRPNLTFSTLTVSNMSPEDSSIYLCSVSGTGRLNTEAFFGQGTRLTVV.

The chain combines TRBV11-1 with TRBJ1-1; D is perhaps TRBD1 (5 bases). The CDR3 extends over 15 amino acids. Germline CDR1 is SGHAT and CDR2 is FQDESV (reference sequence). V gave up 5 bases and J gave up 4 bases, with 17 bases separating them. This chain's CDR3 is CASSTGAGVGTEAFF. The CDR3 DNA reads as TGTGCCAGCAGCACTGGGGCGGGGGTTGGCACTGAAGCTTTCTTT.

The J gene is TRBJ2-6, the V gene TRBV18, with 9 bases lining up with TRBD1. There are 17 residues in the CDR3. Trimming took 6 bases from V and 2 from J; bases not matched to a gene: 8. Per germline, CDR1 KGHSH and CDR2 LQKENI. The CDR3 region has the DNA TGTGCCAGCTCGTCCACAGGGGGCAGACCTGGGGCCAACGTCCTGACTTTC. This sequence encodes CASSSTGGRPGANVLTF.